This T cell receptor (beta chain) was recovered during a study of blood T cells in healthy people across ages. Study-wide findings and caveats: Per million T cells, TCR beta diversity dropped roughly linearly as age increased. Long-lived donors exceeded aged donors in naive CD4+ cells and diversity.

Germline values: CDR1 MNHEY, CDR2 SMNVEV (reference sequence). This CDR3 contains 15 residues. V was cut by 1 base and J by 2 bases, with 9 bases left in between. Notes on this clonotype: No antigen is known for it.

A second 7 to 11 cycle PCR used barcoded and J-beta primers. Each CDR3 protein gets one entry after TCRdb re-called the 5' RACE reads with MiXCR. The sample holds about 720,000 distinct CDR3 sequences, over 20% seen once. Source material: blood. The V gene is TRBV27, the J gene TRBJ1-5; a possible D gene is TRBD1 (6 bases). This receptor was taken from a man between 65 and 80 years old in good health. CDR3 nucleotides: TGTGCCAGCAGTTTATGGGGGCCCGGCAATCAGCCCCAGCATTTT. This sequence encodes CASSLWGPGNQPQHF.